Listed below are T cell receptor beta chains from one sample, sequenced in a study of blood T cells in healthy people across ages. TCRdb ran MiXCR on the 5' RACE reads and lists one entry per CDR3 protein. The sample has about 1.4 million distinct CDR3 sequences, 59% seen once. The sequenced sample was blood. These TCRs come from a young man in good health. CDR3s include the opening cysteine and the closing phenylalanine or tryptophan. The D gene is left open where the match is weak. Rows give clone size only sometimes, using once, few, many, or a class for an expanded clone.

TRBJ1-2 NA 13 TRBV7-6 NA CASSLGGRNGYTF TGTGCTAGCAGTTTAGGTGGGAGGAATGGCTACACCTTC
TRBJ2-1 TRBD2 19 TRBV7-6 NA CASSYSLSVGLEGSNEQFF TGTGCCAGCAGTTACAGTTTGTCCGTGGGACTAGAAGGGTCCAATGAGCAGTTCTTC
TRBJ2-7 NA 14 TRBV18 NA CASSLEQTPYEQYF TGTGCCAGCTCACTCGAGCAGACTCCCTACGAGCAGTACTTC
TRBJ2-5 TRBD1 14 TRBV4-3 few CASSHGQGRETQYF TGCGCCAGCAGCCATGGACAGGGGAGAGAGACCCAGTACTTC
TRBJ1-1 NA 13 TRBV20-1 NA CSARDAGTTEAFF TGCAGTGCTAGAGATGCGGGGACCACTGAAGCTTTCTTT
TRBJ1-5 NA 12 TRBV7-2 many CASSLVGQPQHF TGTGCCAGCAGCTTAGTTGGTCAGCCCCAGCATTTT
TRBJ2-1 NA 13 TRBV20-1 NA CSAREAGMYEQFF TGCAGTGCTAGAGAGGCCGGGATGTATGAGCAGTTCTTC
TRBJ2-1 TRBD2 18 TRBV4-1 NA CASSPRGGGKSSYNEQFF TGCGCCAGCAGCCCCAGGGGCGGGGGGAAGAGCTCCTACAATGAGCAGTTCTTC
TRBJ1-2 NA 13 TRBV20-1 few CSARGGTRYGYTF TGCAGTGCTAGAGGTGGGACCCGTTATGGCTACACCTTC
TRBJ2-3 NA 14 TRBV6-2/TRBV6-3 NA CASRGGGRTDTQYF TGTGCCAGCAGAGGGGGGGGACGCACAGATACGCAGTATTTT
TRBJ2-3 NA 14 TRBV28 NA CASSLLAGLDTQYF TGTGCCAGCAGTTTATTGGCAGGATTAGATACGCAGTATTTT
TRBJ2-1 NA 12 TRBV29-1 NA CSDYGTNNEQFF TGCAGCGACTACGGAACGAACAATGAGCAGTTCTTC
TRBJ2-1 TRBD2 18 TRBV7-2 NA CASSLAPPGAGGHNEQFF TGTGCCAGCAGCTTAGCGCCCCCCGGAGCGGGGGGGCACAATGAGCAGTTCTTC
TRBJ2-5 TRBD2 14 TRBV29-1 NA CSAARRLAEGTQYF TGCAGCGCCGCCAGACGCCTAGCGGAAGGGACCCAGTACTTC
TRBJ2-3 NA 15 TRBV5-1 few CASSGIASSTDTQYF TGCGCCAGCAGCGGTATAGCCTCTAGCACAGATACGCAGTATTTT
TRBJ1-2 TRBD1 18 TRBV12-3/TRBV12-4 NA CASSLEGGQAALPNGYTF TGTGCCAGCAGTTTAGAGGGGGGACAGGCCGCGCTCCCTAATGGCTACACCTTC
TRBJ2-7 NA 15 TRBV4-1 NA CASSQVGSGYYEQYF TGCGCCAGCAGCCAAGTGGGGTCAGGGTACTACGAGCAGTACTTC
TRBJ2-3 NA 19 TRBV12-3/TRBV12-4 NA CASSSRGLYGAGGPRSQYF TGTGCCAGCAGTTCCAGGGGGCTTTACGGGGCGGGAGGGCCTAGGTCGCAGTATTTT
TRBJ2-7 NA 14 TRBV6-2/TRBV6-3 once CARLSSVSSYEQYF TGTGCCAGACTTTCTAGCGTTAGCTCCTACGAGCAGTACTTC
TRBJ2-3 TRBD2 15 TRBV7-9 NA CSSSLAGIRTDTQYF TGTTCCAGCAGCTTAGCGGGCATCCGCACAGATACGCAGTATTTT
TRBJ2-7 TRBD2 14 TRBV7-2 NA CASSFRGGRNEQYF TGTGCCAGCAGCTTCCGGGGGGGCCGAAACGAGCAGTACTTC
TRBJ2-1 TRBD2 16 TRBV13 NA CASSHVGLARRNEQFF TGTGCCAGCAGCCACGTAGGACTAGCGAGAAGGAATGAGCAGTTCTTC
TRBJ1-5 NA 13 TRBV20-1 NA CSASAAGDQPQHF TGCAGTGCTAGTGCCGCCGGGGATCAGCCCCAGCATTTT
TRBJ2-7 NA 12 TRBV20-1 NA CSARGTRYEQYF TGCAGTGCTCGAGGGACTCGTTACGAGCAGTACTTC
TRBJ2-5 NA 12 TRBV6-2/TRBV6-3 few CASRQREETQYF TGTGCCAGCAGACAGCGGGAAGAGACCCAGTACTTC
TRBJ2-5 TRBD1 16 TRBV7-8 NA CASSQERTGGVETQYF TGTGCCAGCAGTCAAGAACGGACAGGGGGCGTCGAGACCCAGTACTTC
TRBJ1-4 NA 15 TRBV10-2 few CASLSPGAVNEKLFF TGCGCCAGTTTGTCCCCGGGGGCTGTTAATGAAAAACTGTTTTTT
TRBJ2-6 TRBD1 19 TRBV28 NA CASSSIRDRVTRVWDVLTF TGTGCCAGCAGTTCGATCCGGGACAGGGTAACTCGGGTGTGGGACGTCCTGACTTTC
TRBJ2-1 TRBD1 14 TRBV10-3 NA CAIQGAYTGNEQFF TGTGCCATTCAGGGGGCCTATACGGGGAATGAGCAGTTCTTC
TRBJ2-7 NA 12 TRBV12-3/TRBV12-4 few CASRGPGYEQYF TGTGCCAGCAGGGGACCGGGCTACGAGCAGTACTTC
TRBJ2-1 NA 13 TRBV29-1 NA CSVDSRVGNEQFF TGCAGCGTTGATTCTAGGGTGGGAAATGAGCAGTTCTTC
TRBJ2-3 NA 13 TRBV12-3/TRBV12-4 few CASSGGAPHTQYF TGTGCCAGCTCTGGGGGCGCTCCGCATACGCAGTATTTT
TRBJ2-4 NA 18 TRBV4-1 once CASSQGLRGSIAKNIQYF TGCGCCAGCAGCCAAGGACTGAGGGGCTCGATAGCCAAAAACATTCAGTACTTC
TRBJ2-7 NA 12 TRBV6-2/TRBV6-3 NA CASSSNRAIAYF TGTGCCAGCAGTTCAAACCGGGCCATCGCGTACTTC
TRBJ2-5 NA 14 TRBV6-6 NA CASSYSLLGETQYF TGTGCCAGCAGTTACTCTCTCCTAGGAGAGACCCAGTACTTC
TRBJ1-2 NA 13 TRBV20-1 NA CSARDQARYGYTF TGCAGTGCTAGAGATCAGGCAAGATATGGCTACACCTTC
TRBJ1-4 NA 17 TRBV6-2/TRBV6-3 NA CASSYSHRDITNEKLFF TGTGCCAGCAGTTACTCTCACCGGGACATCACTAATGAAAAACTGTTTTTT
TRBJ2-4 TRBD1 15 TRBV2 few CASIWPGTEGNIQYF TGTGCCAGCATTTGGCCAGGGACAGAGGGAAACATTCAGTACTTC
TRBJ2-3 NA 11 TRBV18 many CASSEADTQYF TGTGCCAGCAGTGAAGCAGATACGCAGTATTTT
TRBJ1-2 NA 14 TRBV5-1 NA CASSLGSGAYGYTF TGCGCCAGCAGCTTGGGGTCGGGGGCCTATGGCTACACCTTC
TRBJ2-6 NA 16 TRBV29-1 NA CSAFNEGGSGANVLTF TGCAGCGCCTTTAACGAGGGGGGGTCAGGGGCCAACGTCCTGACTTTC
TRBJ2-1 TRBD1 14 TRBV29-1 NA CSAADRGTYNEQFF TGCAGCGCCGCGGACAGGGGTACCTACAATGAGCAGTTCTTC
TRBJ1-1 TRBD1 16 TRBV4-1 few CASSHALDREPLEAFF TGCGCCAGCAGCCACGCCCTGGACAGGGAGCCCTTGGAAGCTTTCTTT
TRBJ2-1 TRBD2 19 TRBV20-1 NA CSARVLSAQLAGGKNEQFF TGCAGTGCTAGAGTTCTCTCGGCGCAACTAGCGGGAGGAAAGAATGAGCAGTTCTTC
TRBJ1-2 NA 15 TRBV10-2 NA CASSEQGTFNYGYTF TGCGCCAGCAGTGAGCAGGGGACTTTTAACTATGGCTACACCTTC
TRBJ1-5 NA 14 TRBV6-2/TRBV6-3 once CASRTGRFNQPQHF TGTGCCAGCAGAACGGGACGGTTCAATCAGCCCCAGCATTTT
TRBJ1-6 TRBD1 15 TRBV2 NA CASSEEGQGNSPLHF TGTGCCAGCAGTGAAGAGGGACAGGGGAATTCACCCCTCCACTTT
TRBJ1-2 NA 14 TRBV12-3/TRBV12-4 few CASSPKQGIHGYTF TGTGCCAGCAGTCCTAAACAGGGCATCCATGGCTACACCTTC
TRBJ2-3 NA 14 TRBV5-1 few CASSFRDITDTQYF TGCGCCAGCAGCTTCCGGGACATCACAGATACGCAGTATTTT
TRBJ2-1 NA 12 TRBV4-2 few CASSLGVSEQFF TGTGCCAGCAGCCTTGGGGTCAGTGAGCAGTTCTTC
TRBJ1-1 TRBD1 14 TRBV6-2/TRBV6-3 NA CASSLDRVMTEAFF TGTGCCAGCAGTCTTGACAGGGTGATGACTGAAGCTTTCTTT
TRBJ2-5 NA 14 TRBV10-1 few CASSESSIQETQYF TGCGCCAGCAGTGAGTCTTCCATCCAAGAGACCCAGTACTTC
TRBJ2-7 NA 15 TRBV7-2 once CASSLEWTLPYEQYF TGTGCCAGCAGCTTAGAGTGGACCCTCCCCTACGAGCAGTACTTC
TRBJ1-1 NA 15 TRBV28 NA CASRSPGWANTEAFF TGTGCCAGCCGGTCCCCCGGCTGGGCGAACACTGAAGCTTTCTTT
TRBJ2-6 TRBD1 15 TRBV6-5 NA CASKQGAVGANVLTF TGTGCCAGCAAACAGGGGGCTGTGGGGGCCAACGTCCTGACTTTC
TRBJ1-6 TRBD1 15 TRBV20-1 NA CSASSPGDSASPLHF TGCAGTGCTAGTTCTCCCGGGGACAGCGCTTCACCCCTCCACTTT
TRBJ2-3 TRBD2 16 TRBV6-6 NA CASSYLAGGRPDTQYF TGTGCCAGCAGTTACCTAGCGGGTGGACGCCCAGATACGCAGTATTTT
TRBJ1-1 NA 15 TRBV6-1 NA CASRRSGFLNTEAFF TGTGCCAGCAGGAGATCTGGTTTCCTTAACACTGAAGCTTTCTTT